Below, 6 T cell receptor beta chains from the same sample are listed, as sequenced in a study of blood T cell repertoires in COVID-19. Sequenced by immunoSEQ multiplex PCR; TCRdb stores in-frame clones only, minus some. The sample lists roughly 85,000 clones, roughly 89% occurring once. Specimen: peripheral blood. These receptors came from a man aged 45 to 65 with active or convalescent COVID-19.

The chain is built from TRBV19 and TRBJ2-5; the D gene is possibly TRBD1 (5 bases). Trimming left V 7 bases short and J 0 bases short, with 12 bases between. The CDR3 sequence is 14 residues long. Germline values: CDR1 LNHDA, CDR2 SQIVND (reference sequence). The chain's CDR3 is CASKSQGNQETQYF. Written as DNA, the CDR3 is TGTGCCAGTAAGTCGCAGGGCAACCAAGAGACCCAGTACTTC.

CDR3: CASSESRTSGFGDEQYF. As DNA, the CDR3 is TGCGCCAGCAGTGAGTCACGGACTAGCGGGTTCGGAGACGAGCAGTACTTC. V usage is TRBV10-1 and J usage is TRBJ2-7; 11 nucleotides align to TRBD2. Germline V CDR1 and CDR2: WNHNN, SYGVQD (reference sequence). Unmatched junction bases numbered 9, after V lost 0 bases and J lost 5 bases. The CDR3 runs 17 residues.

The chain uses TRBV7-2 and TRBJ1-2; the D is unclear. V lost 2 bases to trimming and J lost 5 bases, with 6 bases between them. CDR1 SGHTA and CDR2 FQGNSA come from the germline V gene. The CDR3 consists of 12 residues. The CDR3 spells CASSLRSYGYTF. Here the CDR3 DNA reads TGTGCCAGCAGCTTACGTAGTTATGGCTACACCTTC.

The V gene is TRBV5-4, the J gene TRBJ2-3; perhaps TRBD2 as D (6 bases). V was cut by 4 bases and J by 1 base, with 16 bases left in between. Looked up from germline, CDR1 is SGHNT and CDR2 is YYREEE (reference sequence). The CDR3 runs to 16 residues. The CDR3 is CASSGPFERGTDTQYF. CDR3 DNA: TGTGCCAGCAGCGGACCTTTTGAGCGGGGCACAGATACGCAGTATTTT.

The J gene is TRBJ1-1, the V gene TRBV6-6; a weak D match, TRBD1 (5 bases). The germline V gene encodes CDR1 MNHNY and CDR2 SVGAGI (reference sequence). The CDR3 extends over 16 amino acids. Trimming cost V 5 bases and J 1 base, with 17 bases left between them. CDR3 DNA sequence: TGTGCCAGCAGTCGAGGGGCTAAGACAGAGAACACTGAAGCTTTCTTT. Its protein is CASSRGAKTENTEAFF.

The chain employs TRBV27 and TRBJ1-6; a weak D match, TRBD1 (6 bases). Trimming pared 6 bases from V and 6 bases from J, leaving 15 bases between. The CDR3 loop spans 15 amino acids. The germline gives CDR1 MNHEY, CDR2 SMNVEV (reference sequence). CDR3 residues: CASSPRDIGNSPLHF. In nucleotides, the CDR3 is TGTGCCAGCAGCCCCCGGGACATTGGTAATTCACCCCTCCACTTT.